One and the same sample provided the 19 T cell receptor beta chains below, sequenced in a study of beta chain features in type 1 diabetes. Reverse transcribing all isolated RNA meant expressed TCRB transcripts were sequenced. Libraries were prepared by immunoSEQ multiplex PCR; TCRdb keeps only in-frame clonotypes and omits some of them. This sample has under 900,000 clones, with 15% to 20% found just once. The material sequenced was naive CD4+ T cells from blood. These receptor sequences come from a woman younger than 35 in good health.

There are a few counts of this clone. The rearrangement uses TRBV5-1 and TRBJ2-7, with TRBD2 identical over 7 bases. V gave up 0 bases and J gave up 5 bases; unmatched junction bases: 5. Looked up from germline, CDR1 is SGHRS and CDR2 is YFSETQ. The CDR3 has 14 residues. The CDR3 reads CASSLVSGNDEQYF. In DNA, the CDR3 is TGCGCCAGCAGCTTGGTCAGCGGGAACGACGAGCAGTACTTC.

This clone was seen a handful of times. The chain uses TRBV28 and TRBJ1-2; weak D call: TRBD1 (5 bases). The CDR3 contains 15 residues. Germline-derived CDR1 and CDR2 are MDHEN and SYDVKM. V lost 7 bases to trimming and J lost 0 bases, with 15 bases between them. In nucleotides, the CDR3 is TGTGCCAGCATGCGCCAGGGTACCTCTAACTATGGCTACACCTTC. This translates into CASMRQGTSNYGYTF.

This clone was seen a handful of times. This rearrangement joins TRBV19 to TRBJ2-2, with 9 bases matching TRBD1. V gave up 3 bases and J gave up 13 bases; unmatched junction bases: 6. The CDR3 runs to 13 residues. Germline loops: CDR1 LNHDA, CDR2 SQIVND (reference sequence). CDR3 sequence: CASSMLGQGWLFF. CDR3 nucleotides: TGTGCCAGTAGTATGCTTGGACAGGGGTGGCTGTTTTTT.

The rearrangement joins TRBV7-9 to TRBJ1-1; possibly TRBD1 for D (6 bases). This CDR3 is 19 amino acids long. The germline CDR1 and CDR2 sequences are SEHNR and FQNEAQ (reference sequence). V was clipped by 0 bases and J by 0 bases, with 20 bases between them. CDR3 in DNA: TGTGCCAGCAGCTTAGCTTCTGGGGGCCGGACCAACATGAACACTGAAGCTTTCTTT. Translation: CASSLASGGRTNMNTEAFF.

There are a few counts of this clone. DNA of the CDR3: TGCAGTGCTTCGGACAGGGGAGCTTTCTTT. Translated, it gives CSASDRGAFF. The V gene is TRBV20-1, the J gene TRBJ1-1; 9 bases match TRBD1. The CDR3 consists of 10 residues. CDR1 and CDR2 from the germline V gene are DFQATT and SNEGSKA (reference sequence). Germline trimming cut 5 bases from V and 10 bases from J; bases unmatched to any gene: 2.

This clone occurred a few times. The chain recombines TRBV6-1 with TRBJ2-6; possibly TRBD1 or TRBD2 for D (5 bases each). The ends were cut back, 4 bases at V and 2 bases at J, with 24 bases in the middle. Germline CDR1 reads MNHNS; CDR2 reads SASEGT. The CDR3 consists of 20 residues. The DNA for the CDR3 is TGTGCCAGCAGTGCCGACGCATGGGGACCCACAGGCCCTGGGGCCAACGTCCTGACTTTC. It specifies CASSADAWGPTGPGANVLTF.

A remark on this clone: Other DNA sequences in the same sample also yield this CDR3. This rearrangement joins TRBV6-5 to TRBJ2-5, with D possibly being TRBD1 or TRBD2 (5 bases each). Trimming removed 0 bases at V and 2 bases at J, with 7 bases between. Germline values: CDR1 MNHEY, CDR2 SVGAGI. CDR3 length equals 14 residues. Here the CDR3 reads CASSYSGGQETQYF. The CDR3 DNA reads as TGTGCCAGCAGTTACTCTGGGGGACAAGAGACCCAGTACTTC.

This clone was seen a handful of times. This CDR3 reads CASKGGTLTDTQYF. In DNA form, the CDR3 reads TGTGCCAGCAAAGGAGGGACGCTCACAGATACGCAGTATTTT. The chain joins TRBV28 to TRBJ2-3; D perhaps matches TRBD2 (6 bases). Trimming left V 7 bases short and J 2 bases short, with 13 bases between. Germline CDR1 is MDHEN and CDR2 is SYDVKM. The CDR3 sequence is 14 residues long.

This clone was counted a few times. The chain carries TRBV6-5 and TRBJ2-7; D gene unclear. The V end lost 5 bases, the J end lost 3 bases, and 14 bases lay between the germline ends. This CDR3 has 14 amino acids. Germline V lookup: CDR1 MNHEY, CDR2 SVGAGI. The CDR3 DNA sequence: TGTGCCAGCAGTCATAGGGCCGGAAGCTACGAGCAGTACTTC. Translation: CASSHRAGSYEQYF.

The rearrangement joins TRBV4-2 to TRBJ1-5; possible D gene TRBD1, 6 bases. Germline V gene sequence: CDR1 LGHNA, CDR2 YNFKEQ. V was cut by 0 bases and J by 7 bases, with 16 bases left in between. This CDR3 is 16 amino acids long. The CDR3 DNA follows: TGTGCCAGCAGCCAAGACTACTCCTTCAGGGGACAGCCCCAGCATTTT. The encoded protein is CASSQDYSFRGQPQHF.

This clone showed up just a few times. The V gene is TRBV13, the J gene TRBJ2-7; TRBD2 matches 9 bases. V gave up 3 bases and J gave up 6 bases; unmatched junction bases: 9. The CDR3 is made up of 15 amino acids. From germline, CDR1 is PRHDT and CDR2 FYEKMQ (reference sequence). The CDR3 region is CASSFSGSVGGEQYF. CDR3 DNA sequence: TGTGCCAGCAGCTTTAGCGGGAGTGTCGGGGGCGAGCAGTACTTC.

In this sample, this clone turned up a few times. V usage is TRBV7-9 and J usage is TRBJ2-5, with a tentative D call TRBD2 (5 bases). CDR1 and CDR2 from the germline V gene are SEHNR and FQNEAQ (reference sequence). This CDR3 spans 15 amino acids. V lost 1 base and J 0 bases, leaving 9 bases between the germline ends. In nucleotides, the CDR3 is TGTGCCAGCAGCTTAGGCGGGTCCGACCAAGAGACCCAGTACTTC. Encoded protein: CASSLGGSDQETQYF.

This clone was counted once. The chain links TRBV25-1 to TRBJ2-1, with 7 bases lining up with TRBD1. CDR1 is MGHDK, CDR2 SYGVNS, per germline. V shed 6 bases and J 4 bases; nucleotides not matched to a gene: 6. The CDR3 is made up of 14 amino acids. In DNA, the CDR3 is TGTGCCAGCAGCCCTCCAGGGGGATACAATGAGCAGTTCTTC. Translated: CASSPPGGYNEQFF.

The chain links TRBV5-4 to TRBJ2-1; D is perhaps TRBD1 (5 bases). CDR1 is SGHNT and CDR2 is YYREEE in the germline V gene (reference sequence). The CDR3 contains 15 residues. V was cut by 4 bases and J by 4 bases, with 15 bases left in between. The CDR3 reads CASSEGHPDYNEQFF. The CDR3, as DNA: TGTGCCAGCAGCGAAGGACACCCGGATTACAATGAGCAGTTCTTC.

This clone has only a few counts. In DNA, the CDR3 is TGTGCCAGCAGTTACCGTCCCGGCGATGGCTACACCTTC. Protein sequence: CASSYRPGDGYTF. The chain is built from TRBV6-6 and TRBJ1-2; D is undetermined. V dropped 2 bases and J dropped 6 bases, with 10 bases sitting between them. The CDR3 loop spans 13 amino acids. CDR1 and CDR2 from the germline V gene are MNHNY and SVGAGI (reference sequence).

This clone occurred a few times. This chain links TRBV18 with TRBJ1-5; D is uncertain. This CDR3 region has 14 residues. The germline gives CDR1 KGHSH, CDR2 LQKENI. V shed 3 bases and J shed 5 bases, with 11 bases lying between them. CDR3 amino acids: CASSPRLTDQPQHF. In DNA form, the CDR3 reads TGTGCCAGCTCACCGAGATTGACGGATCAGCCCCAGCATTTT.

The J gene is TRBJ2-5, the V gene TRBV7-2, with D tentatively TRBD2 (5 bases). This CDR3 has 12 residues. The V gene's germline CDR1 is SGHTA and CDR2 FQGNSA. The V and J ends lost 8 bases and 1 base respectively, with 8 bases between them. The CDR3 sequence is CASGSAQETQYF. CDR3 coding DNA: TGTGCCAGCGGTAGCGCCCAAGAGACCCAGTACTTC.

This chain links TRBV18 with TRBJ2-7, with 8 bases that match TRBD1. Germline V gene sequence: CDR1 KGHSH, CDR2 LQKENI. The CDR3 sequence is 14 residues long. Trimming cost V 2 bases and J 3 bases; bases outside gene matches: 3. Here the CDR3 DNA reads TGTGCCAGCTCACCATCTGGACAGGGCTACGAGCAGTACTTC. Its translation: CASSPSGQGYEQYF.

The CDR3 loop is CASSLLAGGPGRRRHEQFF. The CDR3, as DNA: TGTGCCAGCAGCCTTCTAGCGGGAGGGCCCGGGCGGAGGAGGCATGAGCAGTTCTTC. The gene calls are TRBV14 and TRBJ2-1; 12 bases fit TRBD2. Germline loops: CDR1 SGHDN, CDR2 FVKESK. Trimming at V came to 4 bases and at J to 8 bases, leaving 18 bases not matched to a gene. The CDR3 loop spans 19 amino acids.